The T cell receptor (beta chain) described here comes from a study of vaccination and CD4 T cells after COVID-19. Study-level points and caveats: Early post-infection timepoints were not included, and relatively few convalescent patients were studied. Convalescent patients' median share of reactive clones seen only post-vaccination was approximately 85%.

As for treatment: roughly 11-day PBMC culture with coronavirus spike peptide pools or control peptides (ViraFEST assay). Investigators obtained the unexposed donor's CD4+ T cells before the COVID-19 pandemic (2011-2018). PBMCs, plated at roughly 2 million per well, were grown in the presence of around 11 IU/ml IL-2 and 8.5 to 10 ug/ml peptide pools. With around ten days of culture completed, CD4+ T cells were isolated by negative selection. V was pared by 0 bases and J by 7 bases, with 11 bases of the junction left unmatched. The V gene's germline CDR1 is MNHEY and CDR2 SVGAGI. This CDR3 comprises 17 residues. With regard to this clonotype: Its specificity is unknown.

Sequenced with the Oncomine TCR Beta short-read assay was DNA taken from cultured CD4+ T cells. Investigators obtained genomic DNA by extraction from cultured CD4+ T cells. MiXCR, run by TCRdb on the PCR reads, gives a single entry per CDR3 protein. The table shows over 9,000 distinct CDR3 sequences, with around a third occurring only once. The V and J genes are TRBV6-5 and TRBJ2-1; 8 nucleotides agree with TRBD2. The sequence came from a human donor in good health. Input material: CD4+ T cells from blood, cultured in vitro. The CDR3 DNA is TGTGCCAGCAGTTACTCGTCCACTAGCGGACCTTTAAATGAGCAGTTCTTC. This translates into CASSYSSTSGPLNEQFF.